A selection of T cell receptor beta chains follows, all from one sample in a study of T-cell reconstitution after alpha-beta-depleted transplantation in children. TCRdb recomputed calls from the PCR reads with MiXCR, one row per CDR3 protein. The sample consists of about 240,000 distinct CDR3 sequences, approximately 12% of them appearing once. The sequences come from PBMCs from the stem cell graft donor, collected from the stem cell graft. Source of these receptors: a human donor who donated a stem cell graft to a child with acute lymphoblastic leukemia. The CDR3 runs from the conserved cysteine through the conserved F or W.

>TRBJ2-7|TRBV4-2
CASSQDRDLTSYEQYF
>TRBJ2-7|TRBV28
CASNKAGFLEQYF
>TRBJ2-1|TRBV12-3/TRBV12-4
CASRGASEGNEQFF
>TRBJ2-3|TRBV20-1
CSARPTSGTPDTQYF
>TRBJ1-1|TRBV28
CASTADRNSYTEAFF
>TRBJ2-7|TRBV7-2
CASSFAHSYEQYF
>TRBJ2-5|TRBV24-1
CATSDLSDLQETQYF
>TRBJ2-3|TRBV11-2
CASSRTPGRADTQYF
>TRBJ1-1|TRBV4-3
CASSQNGLNTEAFF
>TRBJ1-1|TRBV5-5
CASTRGRGNTEAFF
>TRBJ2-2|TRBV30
CAWSEGLADYTGELFF
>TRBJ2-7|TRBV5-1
CASSWTGDYEQYF
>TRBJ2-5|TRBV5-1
CASSLVGQGGETQYF
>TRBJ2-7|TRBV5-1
CASSLEQGAYEQYF
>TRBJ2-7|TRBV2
CASRTVSGLYEQYF
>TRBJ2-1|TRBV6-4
CASSASGARNEQFF
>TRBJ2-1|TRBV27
CASCGGTSGRRSYNEQFF
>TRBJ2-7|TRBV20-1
CSARIGRYEQYF
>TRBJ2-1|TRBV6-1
CASEGLDSDEQFF
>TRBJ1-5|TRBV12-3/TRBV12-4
CASSPQGVQPQHF
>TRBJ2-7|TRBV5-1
CASSLEGTGGAEQYF
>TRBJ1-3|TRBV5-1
CASSSNSGNTIYF
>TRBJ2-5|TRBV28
CASSTPTGIRETQYF
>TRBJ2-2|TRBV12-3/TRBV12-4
CASDTPTGANTGELFF
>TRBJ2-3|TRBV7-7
CASSLQGIGVTDTQYF
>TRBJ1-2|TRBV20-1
CSARLSWVNYGYTF
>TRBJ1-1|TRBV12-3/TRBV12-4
CASSGHLEAFF
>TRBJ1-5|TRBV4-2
CASSQEQRGNQPQHF
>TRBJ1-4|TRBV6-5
CASSYSPFYEKLFF
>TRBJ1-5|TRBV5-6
CASSLRGGLISNQPQHF
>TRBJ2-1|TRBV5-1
CASNPPGLAYNEQFF
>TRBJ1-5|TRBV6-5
CASMFGDWSNQPQHF
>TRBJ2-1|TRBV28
CASSLSGLNYNEQFF
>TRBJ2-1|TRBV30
CAWSASRYNEQFF
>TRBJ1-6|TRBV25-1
CASSVSGYNSPLHF
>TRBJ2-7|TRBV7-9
CASSDLDRIGAYEQYF
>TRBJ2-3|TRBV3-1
CASSSAGRGGRADTQYF
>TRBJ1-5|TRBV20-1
CSASWGGGNQPQHF
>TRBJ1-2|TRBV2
CATQSYGYTF
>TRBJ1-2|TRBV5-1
CASSPSREGYTF
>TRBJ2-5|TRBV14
CASSRDTSGSWVETQYF
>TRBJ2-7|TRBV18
CASSPPSQNYEQYF
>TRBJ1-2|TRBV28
CASSGRGYGYTF
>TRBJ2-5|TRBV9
CASSPIGDRETQYF
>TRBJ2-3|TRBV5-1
CASSSETGGAGDTQYF
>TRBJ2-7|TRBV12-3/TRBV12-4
CASSQPGLSYEQYF
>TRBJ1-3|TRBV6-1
CASSRSSSGNTIYF
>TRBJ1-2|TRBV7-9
CASSSLPGTGGVYGYTF